This T cell receptor (beta chain) was captured in a study of Ad26.COV2.S vaccination and SARS-CoV-2 variants. As for treatment: about 20 received Ad26.COV2.S at low or high dose, single or two shots; about 5 received placebo; per-sample allocation not given. The study sampled participants on day 63 after the first vaccine or placebo injection. The protocol was immunoSEQ multiplex PCR, while the TCRdb copy is restricted to in-frame clones and leaves out a portion. The data show roughly 500,000 clones, approximately 89% seen once. This TCR was recovered from a person aged 18-65 years who received the Ad26.COV2.S COVID-19 vaccine or a placebo. Specimen: peripheral blood, collected in a trial of Ad26.COV2.S vaccine versus placebo.

CDR3 DNA: TGTGCCAGCAGTTTATCGGGCAGGTCGGATACCTTC. It specifies CASSLSGRSDTF. The J gene is TRBJ1-2, the V gene TRBV28; no firm D call. The CDR3 length is 12 residues. Germline V gives CDR1 MDHEN, CDR2 SYDVKM. The V end lost 1 base, the J end lost 14 bases, and 14 bases lay between the germline ends.